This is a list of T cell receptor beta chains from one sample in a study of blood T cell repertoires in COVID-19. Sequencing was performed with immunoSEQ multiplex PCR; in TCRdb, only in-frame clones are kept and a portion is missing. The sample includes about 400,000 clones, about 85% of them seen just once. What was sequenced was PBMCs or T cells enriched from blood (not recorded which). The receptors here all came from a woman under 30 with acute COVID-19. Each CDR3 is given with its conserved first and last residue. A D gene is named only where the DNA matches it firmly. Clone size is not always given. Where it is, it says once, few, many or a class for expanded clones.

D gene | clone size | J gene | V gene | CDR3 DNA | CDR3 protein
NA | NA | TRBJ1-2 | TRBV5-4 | TGTGCCAGCAGCCATTACAGGGATGGGGGCTATGGCTACACCTTC | CASSHYRDGGYGYTF
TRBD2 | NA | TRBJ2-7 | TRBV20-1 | TGCAGTGCTAGTTTGCCTAGCGGGAGGTCGGGCGAGCAGTACTTC | CSASLPSGRSGEQYF
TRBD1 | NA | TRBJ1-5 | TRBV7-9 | TGTGCCAGCAGCTTAGTAGCCGGGACAGGGAAACAGCCCCAGCATTTT | CASSLVAGTGKQPQHF
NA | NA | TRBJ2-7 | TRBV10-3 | TGTGCCATCGGACAGGGAGGGTACGAGCAGTACTTC | CAIGQGGYEQYF
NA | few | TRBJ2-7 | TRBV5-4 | TGTGCCAGCAGCTTCCCCGGTTCAGGGTTCCACGAGCAGTACTTC | CASSFPGSGFHEQYF
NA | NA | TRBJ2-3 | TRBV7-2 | TGTGCCAGCAGCTTAGCGGCTAGCACAGATACGCAGTATTTT | CASSLAASTDTQYF
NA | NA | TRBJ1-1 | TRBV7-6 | TGTGCCAGCAGCTCACGAGTTTCGGAGGGGTGGATGAACACTGAAGCTTTCTTT | CASSSRVSEGWMNTEAFF
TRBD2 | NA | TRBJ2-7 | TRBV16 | TGTGCCAGCAGCCATGGGACTAGCGGGACCTACGAGCAGTACTTC | CASSHGTSGTYEQYF
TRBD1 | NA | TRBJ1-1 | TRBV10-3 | TGTGCCATCAGTGAGAGGGGGGACAGGGGGAACACTGAAGCTTTCTTT | CAISERGDRGNTEAFF
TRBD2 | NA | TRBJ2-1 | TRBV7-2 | TGTGCCAGCAGCTTAGTACTAGCGGGGGGGAGGAATGAGCAGTTCTTC | CASSLVLAGGRNEQFF
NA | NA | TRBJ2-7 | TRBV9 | TGTGCCAGCAGCGTAGAGGGCTGGGGGCAGGGCGAGCAGTACTTC | CASSVEGWGQGEQYF
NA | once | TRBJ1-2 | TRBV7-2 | TGTGCCAGCAGCATGGGAGGGCCCTATGGCTACACCTTC | CASSMGGPYGYTF
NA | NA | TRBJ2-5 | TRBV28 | TGTGCCAGCAGTGGGGGAGGGGGGGAGACCCAGTACTTC | CASSGGGGETQYF
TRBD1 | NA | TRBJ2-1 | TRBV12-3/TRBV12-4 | TGTGCCAGCAGTTTGGGACAGCCCAGCCCGTTCTTC | CASSLGQPSPFF
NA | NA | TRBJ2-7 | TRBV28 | TGTGCCAGCAGTCCATCAGACTACGAGCAGTACTTC | CASSPSDYEQYF
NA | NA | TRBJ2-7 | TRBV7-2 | TGTGCCAGCAGTCTTATGACGTTTGGAGGTGAGCAGTACTTC | CASSLMTFGGEQYF
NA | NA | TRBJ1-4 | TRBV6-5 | TGTGCCAGCAGACGGACAGTCTCGAATGAAAAACTGTTTTTT | CASRRTVSNEKLFF
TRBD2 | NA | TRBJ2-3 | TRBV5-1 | TGCGCCAGCAGCCCCGGGGCCCGGCTAGCGGGAACAGATACGCAGTATTTT | CASSPGARLAGTDTQYF
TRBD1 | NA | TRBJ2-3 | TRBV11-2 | TGTGCCAGCAGCGGGCCGGGACAGGGGGCAGATACGCAGTATTTT | CASSGPGQGADTQYF
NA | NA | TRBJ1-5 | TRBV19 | TGTGCCAGTAGTACCCCAGGGGTAAATCAGCCCCAGCATTTT | CASSTPGVNQPQHF
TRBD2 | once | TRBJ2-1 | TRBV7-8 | TGTGCCAGCAGCCCAGGACTAGCGGATCACAATGAGCAGTTCTTC | CASSPGLADHNEQFF
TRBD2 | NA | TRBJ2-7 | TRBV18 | TGTGCCAGCTCACCGGGCGGGAGGGCCTCCTACGAGCAGTACTTC | CASSPGGRASYEQYF
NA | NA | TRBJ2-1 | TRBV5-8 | TGTGCCAGCAGCTTGTTAACCGCGTTGTACAATGAGCAGTTCTTC | CASSLLTALYNEQFF
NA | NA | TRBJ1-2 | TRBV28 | TGTGCCAGCAGTTTGTCAGGGAACGGCTACACCTTC | CASSLSGNGYTF
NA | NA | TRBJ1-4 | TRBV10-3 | TGTGCCATCAGCCCTGACTTGGGTGAAAAACTGTTTTTT | CAISPDLGEKLFF
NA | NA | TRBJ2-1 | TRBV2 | TGTGCCAGCAGTGACCCAATTACTAGGGACTACAATGAGCAGTTCTTC | CASSDPITRDYNEQFF
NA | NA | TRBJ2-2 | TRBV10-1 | TGCGCCAGCAGTAGAAGCGGAGACCCCACCGGGGAGCTGTTTTTT | CASSRSGDPTGELFF
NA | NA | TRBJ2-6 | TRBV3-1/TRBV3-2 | TGTGCCAGCAGCCAAGATCTGACAGTTGGGGCCAACGTCCTGACTTTC | CASSQDLTVGANVLTF
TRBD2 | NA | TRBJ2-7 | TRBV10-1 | TGCGCCAGCAGTGAAGGACTAGCGGCACCTTCCTACGAGCAGTACTTC | CASSEGLAAPSYEQYF
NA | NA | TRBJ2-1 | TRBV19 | TGTGCCAGTAGTAGTGCTAATCTAGGTGAGCAGTTCTTC | CASSSANLGEQFF
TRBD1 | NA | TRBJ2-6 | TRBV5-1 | TGCGCCAGCAGCGACGGACAGGGGGCTGCAGGGGCCAACGTCCTGACTTTC | CASSDGQGAAGANVLTF
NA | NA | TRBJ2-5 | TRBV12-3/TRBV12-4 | TGTGCCAGCAGTCCACGGGAAGAGACCCAGTACTTC | CASSPREETQYF
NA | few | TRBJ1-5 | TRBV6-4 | TGTGCCAGCAGTGAGCTGGCCGGGGATCAGCCCCAGCATTTT | CASSELAGDQPQHF
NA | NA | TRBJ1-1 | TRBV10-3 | TGTGCCTCTAACCCACAGGCCGAGAACACTGAAGCTTTCTTT | CASNPQAENTEAFF
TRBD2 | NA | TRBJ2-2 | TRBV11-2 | TGTGCCAGCAGCATGGGACTAGCGGAGACCGGGGAGCTGTTTTTT | CASSMGLAETGELFF
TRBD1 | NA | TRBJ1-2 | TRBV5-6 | TGTGCCAGCAGCTTGGCCACAGGGGCTCACTATGGCTACACCTTC | CASSLATGAHYGYTF
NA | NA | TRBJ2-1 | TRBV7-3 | TGTGCCAGCAGCCCCTGGACAGCCAGCAGGAATGAGCAGTTCTTC | CASSPWTASRNEQFF
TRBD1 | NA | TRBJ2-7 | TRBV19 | TGTGCCAGTAGTTGGACAGGGGACGAGCAGTACTTC | CASSWTGDEQYF
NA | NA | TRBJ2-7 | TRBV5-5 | TGTGCCAGCAGCTTGGCCTTAGACTACGAGCAGTACTTC | CASSLALDYEQYF
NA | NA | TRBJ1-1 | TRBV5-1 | TGCGCCAGCAGCTTTCGGCAAGCCGGAGGCAGTATTGAAGCTTTCTTT | CASSFRQAGGSIEAFF
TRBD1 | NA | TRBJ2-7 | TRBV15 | TGTGCCACCGGAAACGGGGGACAGGGGGCGGGAGAGCAGTACTTC | CATGNGGQGAGEQYF